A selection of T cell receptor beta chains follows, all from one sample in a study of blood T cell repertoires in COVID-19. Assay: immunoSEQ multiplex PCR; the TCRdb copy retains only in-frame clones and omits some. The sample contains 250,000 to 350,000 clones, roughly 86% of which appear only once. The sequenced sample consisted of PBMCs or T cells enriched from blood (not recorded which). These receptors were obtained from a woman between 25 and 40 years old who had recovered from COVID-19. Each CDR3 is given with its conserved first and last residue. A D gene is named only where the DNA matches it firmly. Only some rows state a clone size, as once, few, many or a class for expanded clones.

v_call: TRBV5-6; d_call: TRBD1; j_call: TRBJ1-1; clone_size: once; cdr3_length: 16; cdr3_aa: CASSLGAGGMNTEAFF; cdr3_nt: TGTGCCAGCAGCTTGGGGGCAGGGGGCATGAACACTGAAGCTTTCTTT
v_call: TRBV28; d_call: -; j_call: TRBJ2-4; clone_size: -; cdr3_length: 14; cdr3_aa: CASSFFAGKNIQYF; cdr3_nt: TGTGCCAGCAGTTTCTTTGCGGGGAAAAACATTCAGTACTTC
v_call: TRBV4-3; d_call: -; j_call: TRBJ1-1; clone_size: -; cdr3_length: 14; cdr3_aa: CASSQELVGGEAFF; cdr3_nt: TGCGCCAGCAGCCAAGAATTGGTGGGCGGGGAAGCTTTCTTT
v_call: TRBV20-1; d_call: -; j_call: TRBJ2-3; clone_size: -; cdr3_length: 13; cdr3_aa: CSASPADTDTQYF; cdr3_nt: TGCAGTGCTAGTCCCGCGGACACAGATACGCAGTATTTT
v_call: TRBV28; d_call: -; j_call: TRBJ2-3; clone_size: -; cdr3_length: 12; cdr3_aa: CASSSPGYTQYF; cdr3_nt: TGTGCCAGCAGCTCCCCAGGTTATACGCAGTATTTT
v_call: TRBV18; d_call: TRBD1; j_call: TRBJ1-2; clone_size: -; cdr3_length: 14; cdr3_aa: CASSLGQAAHGYTF; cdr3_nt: TGTGCCAGCTCACTCGGACAGGCCGCCCATGGCTACACCTTC
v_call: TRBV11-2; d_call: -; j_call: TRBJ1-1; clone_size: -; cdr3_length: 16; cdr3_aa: CASSRLRGGTNTEAFF; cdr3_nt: TGTGCCAGCTCCCGTCTCCGGGGCGGGACGAACACTGAAGCTTTCTTT
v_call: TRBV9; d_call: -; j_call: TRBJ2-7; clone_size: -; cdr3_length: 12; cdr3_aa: CASSGTSSEQYF; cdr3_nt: TGTGCCAGCAGCGGTACTAGTTCCGAGCAGTACTTC
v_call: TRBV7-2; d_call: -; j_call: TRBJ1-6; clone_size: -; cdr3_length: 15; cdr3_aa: CASSGQSSYNSPLHF; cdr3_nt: TGTGCCAGCAGCGGACAGAGCTCCTATAATTCACCCCTCCACTTT
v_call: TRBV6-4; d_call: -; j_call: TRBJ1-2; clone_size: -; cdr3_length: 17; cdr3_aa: CASMGEELKVPDYGYTF; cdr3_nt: TGTGCCAGCATGGGAGAGGAGTTGAAGGTACCCGACTATGGCTACACCTTC
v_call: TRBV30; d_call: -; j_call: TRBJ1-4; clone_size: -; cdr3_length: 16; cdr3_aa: CASRQVVPDLNEKLFF; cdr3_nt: TGTGCCAGTCGACAGGTCGTTCCGGACCTTAATGAAAAACTGTTTTTT
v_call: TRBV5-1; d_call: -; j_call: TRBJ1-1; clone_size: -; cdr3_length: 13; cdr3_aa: CASSGGGDTEAFF; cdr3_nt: TGCGCCAGTTCCGGCGGGGGCGACACTGAAGCTTTCTTT
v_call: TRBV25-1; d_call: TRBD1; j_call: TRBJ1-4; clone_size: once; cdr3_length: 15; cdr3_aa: CASTGGVQGGEKLFF; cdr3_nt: TGTGCCAGCACAGGTGGGGTACAGGGGGGTGAAAAACTGTTTTTT
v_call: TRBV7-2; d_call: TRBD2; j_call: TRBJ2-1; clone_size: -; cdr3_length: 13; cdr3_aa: CASSISGGNEQFF; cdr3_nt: TGTGCCAGCAGCATAAGCGGGGGCAATGAGCAGTTCTTC
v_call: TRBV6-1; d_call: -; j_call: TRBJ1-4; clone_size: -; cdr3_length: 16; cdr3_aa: CASSVGALWNSEKLFF; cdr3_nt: TGTGCCAGCAGTGTAGGGGCTCTGTGGAATTCTGAAAAACTGTTTTTT
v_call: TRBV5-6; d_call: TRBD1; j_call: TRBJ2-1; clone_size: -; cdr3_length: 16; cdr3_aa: CASSPQDEDRVNEQFF; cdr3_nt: TGTGCCAGCAGCCCACAAGATGAAGACAGGGTCAATGAGCAGTTCTTC
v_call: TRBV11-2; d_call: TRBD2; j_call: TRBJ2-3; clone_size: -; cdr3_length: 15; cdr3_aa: CASSLGGGEMYTQYF; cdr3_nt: TGTGCCAGCAGCTTAGGTGGGGGGGAGATGTATACGCAGTATTTT
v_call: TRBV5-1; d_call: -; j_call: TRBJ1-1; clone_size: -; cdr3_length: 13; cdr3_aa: CASSPFGETEAFF; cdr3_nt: TGCGCCAGCAGCCCCTTTGGGGAGACTGAAGCTTTCTTT
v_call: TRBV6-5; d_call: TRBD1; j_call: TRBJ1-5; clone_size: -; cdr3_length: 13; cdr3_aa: CASRQGASQPQHF; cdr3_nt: TGTGCCAGCAGGCAGGGGGCTTCCCAGCCCCAGCATTTT
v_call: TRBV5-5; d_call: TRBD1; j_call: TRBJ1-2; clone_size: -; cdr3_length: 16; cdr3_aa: CASSQRADRDGYGYTF; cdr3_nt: TGTGCCAGCAGCCAACGGGCCGACAGGGACGGGTATGGCTACACCTTC
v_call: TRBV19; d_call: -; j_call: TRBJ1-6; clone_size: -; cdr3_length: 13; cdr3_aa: CASSQGVNSPLHF; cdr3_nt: TGTGCCAGTAGTCAGGGTGTAAATTCACCCCTCCACTTT
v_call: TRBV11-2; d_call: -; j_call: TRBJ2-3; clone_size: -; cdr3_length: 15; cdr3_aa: CASSPQLGAVGTQYF; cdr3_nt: TGTGCCAGCAGCCCACAGCTAGGGGCGGTGGGTACGCAGTATTTT
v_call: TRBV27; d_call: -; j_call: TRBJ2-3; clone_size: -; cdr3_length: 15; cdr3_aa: CASMKVEGRADTQYF; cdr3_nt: TGTGCCAGCATGAAGGTAGAGGGTCGAGCAGATACGCAGTATTTT
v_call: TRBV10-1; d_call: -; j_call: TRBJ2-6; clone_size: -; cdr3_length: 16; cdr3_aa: CASSAGSSSGANVLTF; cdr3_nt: TGCGCCAGCAGCGCGGGGTCTAGCTCTGGGGCCAACGTCCTGACTTTC
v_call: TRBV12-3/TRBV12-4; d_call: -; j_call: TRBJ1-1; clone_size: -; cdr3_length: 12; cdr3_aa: CASTWTGTEAFF; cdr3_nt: TGTGCCAGCACCTGGACTGGTACTGAAGCTTTCTTT
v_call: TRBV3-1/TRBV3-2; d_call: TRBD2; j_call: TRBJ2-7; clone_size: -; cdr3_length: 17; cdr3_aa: CASSLRSLLAGTYEQYF; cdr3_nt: TGTGCCAGCAGCTTACGATCTTTACTAGCGGGGACCTACGAGCAGTACTTC
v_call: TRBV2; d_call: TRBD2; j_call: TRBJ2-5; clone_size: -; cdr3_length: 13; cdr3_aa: CARERESGETQYF; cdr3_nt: TGTGCCAGAGAGCGGGAGAGTGGAGAGACCCAGTACTTC
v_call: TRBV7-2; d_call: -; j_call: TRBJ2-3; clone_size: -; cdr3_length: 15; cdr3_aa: CASSFGGRPLSTQYF; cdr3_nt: TGTGCCAGCAGCTTCGGGGGGCGGCCCCTCAGTACGCAGTATTTT
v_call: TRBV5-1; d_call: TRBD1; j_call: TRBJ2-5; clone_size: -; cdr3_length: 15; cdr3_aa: CASSGTGGRRETQYF; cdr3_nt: TGCGCCAGCAGCGGAACAGGGGGGAGGCGAGAGACCCAGTACTTC
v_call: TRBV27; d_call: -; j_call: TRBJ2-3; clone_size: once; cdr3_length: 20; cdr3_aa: CASSLSPPLLGATSTDTQYF; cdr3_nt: TGTGCCAGCAGTTTATCGCCCCCACTGCTAGGAGCTACTAGCACAGATACGCAGTATTTT
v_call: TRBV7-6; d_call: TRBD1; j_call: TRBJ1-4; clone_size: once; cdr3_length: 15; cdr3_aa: CASSLATGRDEKLFF; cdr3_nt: TGTGCCAGCAGCTTAGCGACAGGGCGAGATGAAAAACTGTTTTTT
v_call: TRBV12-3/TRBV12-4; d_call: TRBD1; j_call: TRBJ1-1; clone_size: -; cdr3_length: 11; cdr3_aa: CASSTDREAFF; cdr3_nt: TGTGCCAGCAGTACGGACAGGGAAGCTTTCTTT
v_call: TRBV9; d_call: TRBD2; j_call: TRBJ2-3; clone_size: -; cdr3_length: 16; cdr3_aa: CASSFAAGTYTDTQYF; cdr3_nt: TGTGCCAGCAGCTTTGCAGCGGGGACGTACACAGATACGCAGTATTTT
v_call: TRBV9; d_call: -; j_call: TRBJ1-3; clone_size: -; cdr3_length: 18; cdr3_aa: CASSVEASASSSGNTIYF; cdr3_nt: TGTGCCAGCAGCGTAGAAGCCAGCGCCTCGAGCTCTGGAAACACCATATATTTT
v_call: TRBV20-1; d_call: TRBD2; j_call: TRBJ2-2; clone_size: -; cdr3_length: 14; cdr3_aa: CSASFLAGAGELFF; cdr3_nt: TGCAGTGCTAGTTTCCTAGCGGGTGCCGGGGAGCTGTTTTTT
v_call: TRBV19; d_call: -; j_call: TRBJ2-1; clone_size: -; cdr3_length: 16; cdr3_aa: CASSPWGTKAFNEQFF; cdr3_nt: TGTGCCAGTAGTCCTTGGGGGACAAAGGCGTTCAATGAGCAGTTCTTC
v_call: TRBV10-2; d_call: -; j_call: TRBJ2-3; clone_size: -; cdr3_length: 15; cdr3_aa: CATQFGSASTDTQYF; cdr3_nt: TGCGCCACGCAATTCGGAAGCGCGAGCACAGATACGCAGTATTTT
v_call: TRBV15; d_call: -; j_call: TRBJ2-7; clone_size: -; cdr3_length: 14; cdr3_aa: CATSREGSIHEQYF; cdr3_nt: TGTGCCACCAGCAGAGAAGGGAGTATCCACGAGCAGTACTTC
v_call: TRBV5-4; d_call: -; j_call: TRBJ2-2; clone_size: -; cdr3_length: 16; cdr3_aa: CASSYQGFSDTGELFF; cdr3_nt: TGTGCCAGCAGCTACCAGGGGTTTTCGGACACCGGGGAGCTGTTTTTT
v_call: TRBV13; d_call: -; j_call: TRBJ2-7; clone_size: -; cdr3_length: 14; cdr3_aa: CASSLERSFYEQYF; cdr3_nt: TGTGCCAGCAGCTTAGAGCGGTCTTTCTACGAGCAGTACTTC
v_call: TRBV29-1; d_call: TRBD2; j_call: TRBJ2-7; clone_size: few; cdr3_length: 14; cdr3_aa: CSVEERGRLYEQYF; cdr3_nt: TGCAGCGTTGAAGAACGCGGGAGGCTCTACGAGCAGTACTTC
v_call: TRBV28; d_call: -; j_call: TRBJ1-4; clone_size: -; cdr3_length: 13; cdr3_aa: CASSLTWGAGLFF; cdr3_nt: TGTGCCAGCAGTTTGACGTGGGGAGCAGGACTGTTTTTT
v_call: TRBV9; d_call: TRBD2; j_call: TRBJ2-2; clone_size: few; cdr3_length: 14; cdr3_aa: CASSVSRGAGELFF; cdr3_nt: TGTGCCAGCAGCGTATCCCGGGGGGCCGGGGAGCTGTTTTTT
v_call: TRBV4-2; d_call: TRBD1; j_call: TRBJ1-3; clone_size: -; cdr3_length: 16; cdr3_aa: CASSVQGEGAGNTIYF; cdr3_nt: TGTGCCAGCAGCGTACAGGGGGAGGGAGCTGGAAACACCATATATTTT